These 17 T cell receptor beta chains were sequenced from one sample in a study of T cell changes during pregnancy in multiple sclerosis. Repertoires were generated with immunoSEQ multiplex PCR, while TCRdb's copy carries only in-frame clones and drops some. The sample includes 70,000 to 75,000 clones, roughly 92% of them seen just once. The sample was peripheral blood, taken in the second trimester of pregnancy. The receptors originated from a female donor in good health, enrolled as a control in a pregnancy study.

The chain uses TRBV29-1 and TRBJ2-7; 9 positions agree with TRBD1. The J segment lost 2 bases and the V segment lost 7 bases, leaving 6 bases of the junction unmatched. The CDR3 totals 13 residues. In germline, CDR1 is SQVTM, CDR2 ANQGSEA. The CDR3 loop is CSARTGDTYEQYF. The DNA for the CDR3 is TGCAGCGCCCGGACAGGGGATACCTACGAGCAGTACTTC.

The chain carries TRBV7-9 and TRBJ1-2; perhaps TRBD1 as D (5 bases). There are 18 residues in the CDR3. V lost 5 bases and J 0 bases, leaving 22 bases between the germline ends. CDR1 SEHNR and CDR2 FQNEAQ come from the germline V gene (reference sequence). This CDR3 is CASSPTIKGAHPNYGYTF. The CDR3 DNA is TGTGCCAGCAGCCCTACAATAAAAGGGGCCCACCCTAACTATGGCTACACCTTC.

The V gene is TRBV29-1, the J gene TRBJ1-2, with D unresolved. Germline CDR1 and CDR2: SQVTM and ANQGSEA. The CDR3 is 12 residues long. V was pared by 5 bases and J by 0 bases, with 7 bases between. Written as DNA, the CDR3 is TGCAGCGTTAAGAGGTCTAACTATGGCTACACCTTC. Its translation: CSVKRSNYGYTF. The full variable domain, completed using reference TRBV29-1 and TRBJ1-2, is SAVISQKPSRDICQRGTSLTIQCQVDSQVTMMFWYRQQPGQSLTLIATANQGSEATYESGFVIDKFPISRPNLTFSTLTVSNMSPEDSSIYLCSVKRSNYGYTFGSGTRLTVV.

The V and J genes are TRBV7-2 and TRBJ1-4; TRBD1 matches at 9 bases. V shed 2 bases and J 8 bases; nucleotides not matched to a gene: 6. From germline, CDR1 is SGHTA and CDR2 FQGNSA. The CDR3 runs to 15 residues. CDR3 loop: CASSLRTGVDEKLFF. Written as DNA, the CDR3 is TGTGCCAGCAGCTTAAGGACAGGGGTGGACGAAAAACTGTTTTTT.

The chain recombines TRBV7-2 with TRBJ1-1; D unresolved. V lost 0 bases, J lost 8 bases, and 10 bases lay in between. Germline V gives CDR1 SGHTA, CDR2 FQGNSA. The CDR3 runs to 13 residues. CDR3 residues: CASSLAWGGEAFF. DNA for the CDR3: TGTGCCAGCAGCTTAGCCTGGGGAGGAGAAGCTTTCTTT. Full variable domain (missing parts from reference TRBV7-2 and TRBJ1-1): GAGVSQSPSNKVTEKGKDVELRCDPISGHTALYWYRQSLGQGLEFLIYFQGNSAPDKSGLPSDRFSAERTGGSVSTLTIQRTQQEDSAVYLCASSLAWGGEAFFGQGTRLTVV.

This rearrangement joins TRBV7-8 to TRBJ1-5; no clear D. The CDR3 spans 18 residues. V was pared by 5 bases and J by 4 bases, with 24 bases between. The germline gives CDR1 SGHVS, CDR2 FQNEAQ. CDR3: CASSPWSEEWFTNQPQHF. CDR3 nucleotide sequence: TGTGCCAGCAGCCCCTGGAGTGAAGAGTGGTTTACAAATCAGCCCCAGCATTTT. The complete variable domain, with remaining parts taken from reference TRBV7-8 and TRBJ1-5, reads GAGVSQSPRYKVAKRGQDVALRCDPISGHVSLFWYQQALGQGPEFLTYFQNEAQLDKSGLPSDRFFAERPEGSVSTLKIQRTQQEDSAVYLCASSPWSEEWFTNQPQHFGDGTRLSIL.

This clone has just one count. This chain uses TRBV28 with TRBJ2-3; D might be TRBD2 (6 bases). The germline V gene has CDR1 MDHEN and CDR2 SYDVKM. The CDR3 is 16 amino acids. Trimming removed 2 bases at V and 1 base at J, with 13 bases between. The CDR3 DNA reads as TGTGCCAGCAGTTTAACGGGAGTCGTGGGCACAGATACGCAGTATTTT. As protein: CASSLTGVVGTDTQYF.

This sequence joins TRBV27 and TRBJ2-6; D not certain. Germline V CDR1 and CDR2: MNHEY, SMNVEV (reference sequence). CDR3 size: 13 residues. The V and J ends lost 7 bases and 4 bases respectively, with 8 bases between them. CDR3 protein: CASKETGANVLTF. Written as DNA, the CDR3 is TGTGCCAGCAAGGAGACCGGGGCCAACGTCCTGACTTTC.

Comments on this clone: Relative to the germline gene, one junction end is altered; a read error may explain this. The gene calls are TRBV15 and TRBJ2-7; D call uncertain. Germline CDR1 reads LNHNV; CDR2 reads YYDKDF (reference sequence). The CDR3 has 15 residues. The CDR3 DNA follows: TGTGCCACCAGCAGAGACCCGATAGTGACAAGCCCGATTCAGTTC. This gives the protein CATSRDPIVTSPIQF.

This clone was counted only a few times. CDR3 bases: TGTGCCAGCAGCCCCGGGACAGGGGTTCAGCCCCAGCATTTT. As protein: CASSPGTGVQPQHF. This chain connects TRBV5-4 to TRBJ1-5, with 10 bases that match TRBD1. From germline, CDR1 is SGHNT and CDR2 YYREEE (reference sequence). The CDR3 length is 14 residues. After removal of 4 bases from V and 6 bases from J, the junction contained 4 bases not matched to a gene. Together with reference TRBV5-4 and TRBJ1-5, the CDR3 gives the full variable domain: ETGVTQSPTHLIKTRGQQVTLRCSSQSGHNTVSWYQQALGQGPQFIFQYYREEENGRGNFPPRFSGLQFPNYSSELNVNALELDDSALYLCASSPGTGVQPQHFGDGTRLSIL.

The chain uses TRBV10-3 and TRBJ1-2; 8 positions agree with TRBD1. V lost 6 bases and J lost 8; bases outside the gene matches: 20. The CDR3 is made up of 17 amino acids. Germline CDR1 is ENHRY and CDR2 is SYGVKD. DNA of the CDR3: TGTGCCATCAGGCCCACCGGCGACAGGGGAGGGGTGAAGGGCTACACCTTC. This codes for CAIRPTGDRGGVKGYTF.

V usage is TRBV2 and J usage is TRBJ1-2; 8 bases map to TRBD1. The CDR3 is made up of 14 amino acids. V dropped 7 bases and J dropped 2; count of bases not matched to a gene: 6. Germline V gives CDR1 SNHLY, CDR2 FYNNEI. The CDR3 coding sequence is TGTGCCAGCACTCAGGGGGCCGCCAACTATGGCTACACCTTC. It encodes CASTQGAANYGYTF.

The chain recombines TRBV6-4 with TRBJ2-1; tentative D call: TRBD2 (5 bases). Trimming stripped 3 bases from V and 2 bases from J, with 5 bases between. In germline, CDR1 is MRHNA, CDR2 SNTAGT. The CDR3 spans 13 residues. For the CDR3, the DNA is TGTGCCAGCAGTGAAGCGGCCTACAATGAGCAGTTCTTC. This gives the protein CASSEAAYNEQFF.

This chain connects TRBV19 to TRBJ1-1, with D unresolved. The germline V gene encodes CDR1 LNHDA and CDR2 SQIVND (reference sequence). Trimming removed 8 bases at V and 6 bases at J, with 13 bases between. This CDR3 is built from 12 residues. As DNA, the CDR3 is TGTGCCAGTGGCAGCCGGGTACCTGAAGCTTTCTTT. Protein: CASGSRVPEAFF.

This chain joins TRBV27 and TRBJ1-1, with D perhaps matching TRBD1 (6 bases). CDR1 and CDR2 (germline): MNHEY, SMNVEV (reference sequence). V was pared by 7 bases and J by 1 base, with 13 bases between. CDR3 length: 14 residues. CDR3 residues: CASNNRGGNTEAFF. In nucleotides, the CDR3 is TGTGCCAGCAACAATAGGGGGGGGAACACTGAAGCTTTCTTT.

The gene calls are TRBV19 and TRBJ2-1; D unclear. This CDR3 spans 12 amino acids. Looked up from germline, CDR1 is LNHDA and CDR2 is SQIVND (reference sequence). Trimming pared 2 bases from V and 8 bases from J, leaving 7 bases between. CDR3 in amino acids: CASSIKTDEQFF. CDR3 DNA: TGTGCCAGTAGTATAAAAACAGATGAGCAGTTCTTC. Full variable domain (outside the CDR3, taken from reference TRBV19 and TRBJ2-1): DGGITQSPKYLFRKEGQNVTLSCEQNLNHDAMYWYRQDPGQGLRLIYYSQIVNDFQKGDIAEGYSVSREKKESFPLTVTSAQKNPTAFYLCASSIKTDEQFFGPGTRLTVL.

The genes are TRBV7-6 and TRBJ2-2, with D tentatively TRBD2 (6 bases). The germline gives CDR1 SGHVS, CDR2 FNYEAQ. This CDR3 spans 15 amino acids. Trimming shortened V by 5 bases and J by 5 bases, and 15 bases separated the two germline ends. The CDR3: CASSPWAGGTGELFF. The CDR3 region has the DNA TGTGCCAGCAGCCCCTGGGCCGGGGGTACCGGGGAGCTGTTTTTT.